The 8 T cell receptor beta chains listed next were all sequenced from one sample in a study of blood T cells in healthy people across ages. Next came a second PCR, run for roughly 6 to 11 cycles, which used a sample-barcoded 5' primer along with a J-beta primer mix. TCRdb independently ran MiXCR on the 5' RACE reads; one entry per CDR3 protein. Found here are over a million distinct CDR3 sequences, around 59% of them singletons; the top ten hold 6.7%. The sequencing input was blood. The receptors derive from a young man in good health.

The J gene is TRBJ2-3, the V gene TRBV7-2; 14 positions agree with TRBD2. CDR3 length: 15 amino acids. The ends lost 6 bases at V and 6 bases at J; junction bases unmatched: 5. Germline V gene lookup returns CDR1 SGHTA and CDR2 FQGNSA. The CDR3 reads CASRGLAGVPDTQYF. The CDR3 coding sequence is TGTGCCAGCAGGGGACTAGCGGGGGTCCCGGATACGCAGTATTTT.

The V and J genes are TRBV6-5 and TRBJ2-1, with 12 bases lining up with TRBD2. The J segment lost 6 bases and the V segment lost 2 bases, leaving 11 bases of the junction unmatched. CDR3 size: 18 residues. Germline CDR1 reads MNHEY; CDR2 reads SVGAGI. CDR3 amino acids: CASSYTSASGRALNEQFF. The CDR3 DNA sequence: TGTGCCAGCAGTTACACGTCGGCTAGCGGGAGGGCCCTCAATGAGCAGTTCTTC.

J is TRBJ2-7 and V is TRBV6-5; D might be TRBD1 or TRBD2, each matching 5 bases. Trimming cost V 2 bases and J 0 bases, with 11 bases left between them. This CDR3 is 15 amino acids long. Germline assignment: CDR1 MNHEY and CDR2 SVGAGI. DNA for the CDR3: TGTGCCAGCAGTTACGAGGGACCAATCTCCTACGAGCAGTACTTC. Translation gives CASSYEGPISYEQYF.

The chain recombines TRBV7-9 with TRBJ2-5, with 9 bases lining up with TRBD1. The CDR3 spans 12 residues. Germline CDR1 SEHNR, CDR2 FQNEAQ (reference sequence). With 1 base clipped from V and 13 bases from J, the junction kept 4 bases outside the gene matches. The chain's CDR3 is CASSLGGTGMYF. The CDR3 DNA reads TGTGCCAGCAGCTTAGGAGGGACAGGGATGTACTTC.

The chain uses TRBV5-1 and TRBJ2-1; the match to TRBD2 covers 13 bases. The germline V gene has CDR1 SGHRS and CDR2 YFSETQ. After removal of 3 bases from V and 8 bases from J, the junction contained 2 bases not matched to a gene. CDR3 length: 14 residues. CDR3 sequence reads: CASSWTSGSHEQFF. CDR3 bases: TGCGCCAGCAGCTGGACTAGCGGGAGCCATGAGCAGTTCTTC.

CDR3 coding DNA: TGTGCCAGCAGTGCCTCCAGGGGGCCTGGGGCCAACGTCCTGACTTTC. This codes for CASSASRGPGANVLTF. The rearrangement joins TRBV6-4 to TRBJ2-6, with 8 bases identical to TRBD1. Germline-derived CDR1 and CDR2 are MRHNA and SNTAGT. There are 16 residues in the CDR3. J was trimmed by 2 bases and V by 4 bases; bases with no gene match: 4.

This clonotype showed up just a few times. The chain couples TRBV29-1 to TRBJ2-7; 8 bases map to TRBD1. Germline CDR1 reads SQVTM; CDR2 reads ANQGSEA. The junction had 2 bases not matched to a gene; V was cut back by 5 bases and J by 2 bases. CDR3 length equals 12 residues. The CDR3 reads CSVRDRPYEQYF. The DNA for the CDR3 is TGCAGCGTTCGGGACAGGCCCTACGAGCAGTACTTC.

This chain connects TRBV4-1 to TRBJ2-1; 10 positions match TRBD2. CDR1 and CDR2 (germline): MGHRA, YSYEKL. V shed 1 base and J 10 bases; nucleotides not matched to a gene: 7. This CDR3 contains 15 residues. In DNA form, the CDR3 reads TGCGCCAGCAGCCAAGGACTAGCGGGCTCCTACGAGCAGTTCTTC. Encoded protein: CASSQGLAGSYEQFF.